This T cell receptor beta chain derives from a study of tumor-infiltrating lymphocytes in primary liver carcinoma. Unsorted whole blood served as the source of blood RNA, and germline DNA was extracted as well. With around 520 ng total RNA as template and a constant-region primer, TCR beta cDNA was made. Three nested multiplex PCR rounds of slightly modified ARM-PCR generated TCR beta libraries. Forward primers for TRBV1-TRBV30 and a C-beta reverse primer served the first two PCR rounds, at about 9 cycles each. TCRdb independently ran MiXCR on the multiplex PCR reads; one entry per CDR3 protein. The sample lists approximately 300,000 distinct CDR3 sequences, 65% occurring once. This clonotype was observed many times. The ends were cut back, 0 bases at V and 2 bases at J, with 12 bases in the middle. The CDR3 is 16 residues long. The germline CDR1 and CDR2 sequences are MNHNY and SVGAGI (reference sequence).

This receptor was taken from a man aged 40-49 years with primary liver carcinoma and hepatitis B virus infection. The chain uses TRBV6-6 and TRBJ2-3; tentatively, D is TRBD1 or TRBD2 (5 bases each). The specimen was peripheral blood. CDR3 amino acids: CASSYSPGPPTDTQYF. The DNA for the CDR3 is TGTGCCAGCAGTTACTCCCCGGGGCCCCCCACAGATACGCAGTATTTT.